This T cell receptor beta chain was sequenced for a study of Ad26.COV2.S vaccination and SARS-CoV-2 variants. The wider study: Donor was one of the participants in the Ad26.COV2.S arm of the COV1001 trial.

General study results and limits: An underestimation of total T cell responses may have resulted from the TCR breadth and depth analyses.

The sample's treatment: some 20 received Ad26.COV2.S at low or high dose, single or two shots; about five received placebo; per-sample allocation not given. Day 63 after the first injection of vaccine or placebo was the sampling time. The length of the CDR3 is 15 residues. With V trimmed by 5 bases and J by 7 bases, 11 bases remained unmatched. The V gene's germline CDR1 is MNHNS and CDR2 SASEGT. Of note for this clone: Its antigen is undetermined.

The method was immunoSEQ multiplex PCR; TCRdb's version includes in-frame clones alone and lacks a portion of them. The table includes roughly 320,000 clones, around 86% detected once. The receptor was derived from a person aged 18-65 years who received the Ad26.COV2.S COVID-19 vaccine or a placebo. Sequences were derived from peripheral blood, sampled in a trial of Ad26.COV2.S vaccine versus placebo. The chain combines TRBV6-1 with TRBJ2-4; 7 nucleotides match TRBD2. CDR3 sequence reads: CASSLHGGGSNIQYF. The CDR3 coding sequence is TGTGCCAGCAGTTTACATGGCGGGGGAAGTAACATTCAGTACTTC.